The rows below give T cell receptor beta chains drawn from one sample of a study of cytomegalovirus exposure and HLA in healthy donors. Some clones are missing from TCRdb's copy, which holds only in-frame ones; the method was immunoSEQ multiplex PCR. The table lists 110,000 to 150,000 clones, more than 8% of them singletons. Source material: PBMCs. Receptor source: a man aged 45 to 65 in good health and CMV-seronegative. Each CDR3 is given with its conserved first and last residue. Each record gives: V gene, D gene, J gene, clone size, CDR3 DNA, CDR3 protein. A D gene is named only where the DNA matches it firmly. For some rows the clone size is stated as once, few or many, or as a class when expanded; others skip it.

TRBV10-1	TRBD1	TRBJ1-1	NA	TGCGCCAGCAGTCGACAGGGAGACACTGAAGCTTTCTTT	CASSRQGDTEAFF
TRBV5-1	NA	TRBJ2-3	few	TGCGCCAGCAGCCGAGGCTTTGATACGCAGTATTTT	CASSRGFDTQYF
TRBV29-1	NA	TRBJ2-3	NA	TGCAGCGTTGGGGGCGATAAAGATACGCAGTATTTT	CSVGGDKDTQYF
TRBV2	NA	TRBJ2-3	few	TGTGCCAGCAGCAGACAGGGTACGGGAGCAGATACGCAGTATTTT	CASSRQGTGADTQYF
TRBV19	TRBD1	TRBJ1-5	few	TGTGCCAGTAGTATTGACAGGGGGCCGAGTCAGCCCCAGCATTTT	CASSIDRGPSQPQHF
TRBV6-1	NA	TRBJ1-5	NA	TGTGCCAGCAGTGCAGGGATTAGCAATCAGCCCCAGCATTTT	CASSAGISNQPQHF
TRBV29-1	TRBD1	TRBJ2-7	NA	TGCAGCGTTGAGATTACAGGGGGTCGCGAGCAGTACTTC	CSVEITGGREQYF
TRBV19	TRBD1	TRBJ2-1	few	TGTGCCAGTAGTATAGGGGACAGGCAATCCTACAATGAGCAGTTCTTC	CASSIGDRQSYNEQFF
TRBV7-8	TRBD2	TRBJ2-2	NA	TGTGCCAGCAGGCTAACTAGCGGGAGGGCCGTGTACACCGGGGAGCTGTTTTTT	CASRLTSGRAVYTGELFF
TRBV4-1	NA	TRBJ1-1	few	TGCGCCAGCAGCCACCCCCCCGGGGGGAACACTGAAGCTTTCTTT	CASSHPPGGNTEAFF
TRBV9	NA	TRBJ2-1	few	TGTGCCAGCAGCGTAGGGTCTAACTACAATGAGCAGTTCTTC	CASSVGSNYNEQFF
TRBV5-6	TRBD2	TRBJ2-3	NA	TGTGCCAGCAGTCTGGGACTAGCGGGAGAAAGGCAGTATTTT	CASSLGLAGERQYF
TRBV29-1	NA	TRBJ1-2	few	TGCAGCGTTCGAATAGGGGAACATTATGGCTACACCTTC	CSVRIGEHYGYTF
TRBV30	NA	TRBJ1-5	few	TGTGCCTGGGGGCCCCCTGGAGGAGCCTGGGGCAATCAGCCCCAGCATTTT	CAWGPPGGAWGNQPQHF
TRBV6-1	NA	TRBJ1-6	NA	TGTGCCAGCAGTGAAGTAAGGGGTGTCGGCTCACCCCTCCACTTT	CASSEVRGVGSPLHF
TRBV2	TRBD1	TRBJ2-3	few	TGTGCCAGCCTATCCCGGGACAGGGTCCGCACAGATACGCAGTATTTT	CASLSRDRVRTDTQYF
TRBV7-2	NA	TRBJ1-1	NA	TGTGCCAGCAGCTCACAGGGTGGGAACACTGAAGCTTTCTTT	CASSSQGGNTEAFF
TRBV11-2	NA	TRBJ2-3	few	TGTGCCAGCAGCCTTCGTCCCGGGACTCGTCCCCGCACAGATACGCAGTATTTT	CASSLRPGTRPRTDTQYF
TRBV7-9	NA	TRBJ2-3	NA	TGTGCCAGCAGACAGGGAGTAGTTACAGATACGCAGTATTTT	CASRQGVVTDTQYF
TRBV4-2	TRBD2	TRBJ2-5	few	TGTGCCAGCAGCCAAGCGGGGGGGCCCCTGGGGCAAGAGACCCAGTACTTC	CASSQAGGPLGQETQYF
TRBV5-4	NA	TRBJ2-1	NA	TGTGCCAGCAGCGAACGGAGGGGACGGGACAATGAGCAGTTCTTC	CASSERRGRDNEQFF
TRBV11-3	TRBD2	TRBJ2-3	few	TGTGCCAGCAGCACTAGCGGGGCCACAGATACGCAGTATTTT	CASSTSGATDTQYF
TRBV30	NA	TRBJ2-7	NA	TGTGCCTGGAGGACAGGTTCCGAGCAGTACTTC	CAWRTGSEQYF
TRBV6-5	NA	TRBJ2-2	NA	TGTGCCAGCACCTCCGAGACTATCCACCCCGGCAGGCTGTTTTTT	CASTSETIHPGRLFF
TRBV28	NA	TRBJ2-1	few	TGTGCCAGCACCCCAACCAGGGCCGCTACTTACAATGAGCAGTTCTTC	CASTPTRAATYNEQFF
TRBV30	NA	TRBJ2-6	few	TGTGCCTGGAGTACAGGGGCCAACGTCCTGACTTTC	CAWSTGANVLTF
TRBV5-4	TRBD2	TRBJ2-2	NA	TGTGCCAGCAGCTTGGGCGGGAGTATGGTCGGGGAGCTGTTTTTT	CASSLGGSMVGELFF
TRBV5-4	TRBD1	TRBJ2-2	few	TGTGCCAGCAGCTTCCCTCAGGGGGATTGGACCGGGGAGCTGTTTTTT	CASSFPQGDWTGELFF
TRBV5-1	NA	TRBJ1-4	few	TGCGCCAGCAGCCGTCAATTGGGTGGGAGCCCAGGTGAAAAACTGTTTTTT	CASSRQLGGSPGEKLFF
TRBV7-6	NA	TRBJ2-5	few	TGTGCCAGCAGCTTAGCTAGCCCCCGGGAGACCCAGTACTTC	CASSLASPRETQYF
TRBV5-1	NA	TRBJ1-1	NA	TGCGCCAGCAGCAGGGGACACCTGGTGTTTGGTGAAGCTTTCTTT	CASSRGHLVFGEAFF
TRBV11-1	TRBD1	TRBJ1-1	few	TGTGCCAGCAGCTTGGGACAGGGGTACACTGAAGCTTTCTTT	CASSLGQGYTEAFF
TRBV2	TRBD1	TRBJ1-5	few	TGTGCCAGCAGGAGACAGGGGTCCTATAGCAATCAGCCCCAGCATTTT	CASRRQGSYSNQPQHF
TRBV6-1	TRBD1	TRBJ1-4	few	TGTGCCAGCAGAGGGACAGGGAACCCTAATGAAAAACTGTTTTTT	CASRGTGNPNEKLFF
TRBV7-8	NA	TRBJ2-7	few	TGTGCCAGCAGCCCTGGAGGGAGTAACAAACGGGAGCAGTACTTC	CASSPGGSNKREQYF
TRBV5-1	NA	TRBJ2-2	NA	TGCGCCAGCAGCTTGGACAGCCCGAACACCGGGGAGCTGTTTTTT	CASSLDSPNTGELFF
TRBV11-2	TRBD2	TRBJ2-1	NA	TGTGCCAGCAGCTCCCGAGCCGGGGGGTTGAGGAATGAGCAGTTCTTC	CASSSRAGGLRNEQFF
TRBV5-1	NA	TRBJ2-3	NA	TGCGCCAGCAGCCGGAGTCAGAATACAGATACGCAGTATTTT	CASSRSQNTDTQYF
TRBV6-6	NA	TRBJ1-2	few	TGTGCCACATCGACAGGCCTGACTTATGGCTACACCTTC	CATSTGLTYGYTF
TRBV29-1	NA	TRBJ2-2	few	TGCAGCGTTGCCCTCCCCGGGGAGCTGTTTTTT	CSVALPGELFF
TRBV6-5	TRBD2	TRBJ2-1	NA	TGTGCCAGCAGCCCCTGGACTAGCGGGAGCAATGAGCAGTTCTTC	CASSPWTSGSNEQFF
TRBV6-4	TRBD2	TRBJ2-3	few	TGTGCCAGCAGTGAAGGGGCGGGACTAAACCCAGATACGCAGTATTTT	CASSEGAGLNPDTQYF
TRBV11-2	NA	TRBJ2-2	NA	TGTGCCAGCGATATGGGAGGTTCGAACACCGGGGAGCTGTTTTTT	CASDMGGSNTGELFF
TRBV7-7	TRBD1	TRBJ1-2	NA	TGTGCTAGCAGCTTAGCCGCCATGGGACAGGGCAACTATGGCTACACCTTC	CASSLAAMGQGNYGYTF
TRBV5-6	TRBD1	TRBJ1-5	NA	TGTGCCAGCGGTCGACAGGGATATCAGCCCCAGCATTTT	CASGRQGYQPQHF
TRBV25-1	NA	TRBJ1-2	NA	TGTGCCAGCAGTGAAAGTACAGGGCCAGGCTATGGCTACACCTTC	CASSESTGPGYGYTF
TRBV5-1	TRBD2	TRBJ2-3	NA	TGCGCCAGCAGCCCCCTAGCGGGAGGGAGCACAGATACGCAGTATTTT	CASSPLAGGSTDTQYF
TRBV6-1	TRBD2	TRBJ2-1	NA	TGTGCCAGCAGTGAAACGCTAGCGGAAAACAATGAGCAGTTCTTC	CASSETLAENNEQFF
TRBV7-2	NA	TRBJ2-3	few	TGTGCCAGCAGCTCCCTACAGGGGGCGGGGGGTACGCAGTATTTT	CASSSLQGAGGTQYF
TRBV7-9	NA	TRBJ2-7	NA	TGTGCCAGCAGCTTGCAGGGGACCTACGAGCAGTACTTC	CASSLQGTYEQYF
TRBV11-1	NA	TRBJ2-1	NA	TGTGCCAGCCGCGACTTGGTTGAGCAGTTCTTC	CASRDLVEQFF
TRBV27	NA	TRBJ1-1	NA	TGTGCCAGCAGTTTGCACAGGGCCTCGGGGACTGAAGCTTTCTTT	CASSLHRASGTEAFF